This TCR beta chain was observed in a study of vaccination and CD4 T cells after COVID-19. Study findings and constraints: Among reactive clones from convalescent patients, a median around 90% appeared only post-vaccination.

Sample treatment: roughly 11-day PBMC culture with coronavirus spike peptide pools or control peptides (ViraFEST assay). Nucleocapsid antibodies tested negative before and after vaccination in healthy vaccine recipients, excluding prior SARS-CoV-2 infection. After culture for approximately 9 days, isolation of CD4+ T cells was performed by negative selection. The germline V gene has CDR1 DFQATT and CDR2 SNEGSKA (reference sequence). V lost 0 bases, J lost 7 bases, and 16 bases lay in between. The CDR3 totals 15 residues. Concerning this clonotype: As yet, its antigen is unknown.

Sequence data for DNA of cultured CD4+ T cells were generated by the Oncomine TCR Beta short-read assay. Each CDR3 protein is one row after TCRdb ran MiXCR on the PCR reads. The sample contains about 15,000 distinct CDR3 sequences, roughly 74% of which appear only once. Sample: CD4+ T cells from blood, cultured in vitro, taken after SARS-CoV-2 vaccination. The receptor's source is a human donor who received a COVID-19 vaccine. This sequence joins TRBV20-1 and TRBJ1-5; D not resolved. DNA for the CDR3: TGCAGTGCTAGAGATCCACTGGTTTCGGACCAGCCCCAGCATTTT. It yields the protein CSARDPLVSDQPQHF.